This T cell receptor (beta chain) was retrieved from a study of T cell responses to AZD1222 COVID-19 vaccine. Overall study results and limits: Mostly white British, mostly female donors; authors suggested clonal diversity may be underestimated. It was only after the peak T cell response that any repertoires were sampled.

The assay was immunoSEQ multiplex PCR, and TCRdb's table has in-frame clones only and misses some. Altogether about 180,000 clones are present, approximately 90% being singletons, with the ten largest covering roughly 25%. V dropped 7 bases and J dropped 0 bases, with 16 bases sitting between them. Germline V gives CDR1 SNHLY, CDR2 FYNNEI. The CDR3 is 15 amino acids. Turning to this clone: Its antigen is as yet unknown.

The rearrangement links TRBV2 to TRBJ2-7; tentative D call: TRBD2 (6 bases). This TCR was sampled from an adult who received the AZD1222 COVID-19 vaccine. This material consisted of peripheral blood, taken 28 days after the second AZD1222 dose. The CDR3 nucleotides are TGTGCCAGCACCAGGGAGGTGACTCTCTCCTACGAGCAGTACTTC. It yields the protein CASTREVTLSYEQYF.